The 18 T cell receptor beta chains in this list originate from one sample, sequenced in a study of blood T cell repertoires in COVID-19. Sequenced by immunoSEQ multiplex PCR; TCRdb stores in-frame clones only, minus some. The repertoire holds 110,000 or so clones, around nine tenths seen once, with 8% to 8.5% in the top ten. The material sequenced was peripheral blood. Every receptor here comes from a woman between 70 and 85 years old who had recovered from COVID-19.

The V gene is TRBV3-1 (or the pseudogene TRBV3-2), the J gene TRBJ1-4; 9 bases match TRBD1. From germline, CDR1 is LGHDT and CDR2 YNNKEL (reference sequence). This CDR3 spans 16 amino acids. V lost 2 bases and J lost 4; bases outside the gene matches: 5. In nucleotides, the CDR3 is TGTGCCAGCAGCCAACGTGACAGGGGGATTAATGAAAAACTGTTTTTT. It is translated as CASSQRDRGINEKLFF.

The V call is TRBV5-1, the J call TRBJ2-7; no reliable D call. CDR3 length equals 15 residues. Germline V gene lookup returns CDR1 SGHRS and CDR2 YFSETQ. The ends were cut back, 1 base at V and 5 bases at J, with 16 bases in the middle. The CDR3 protein is CASSLIPASGHEQYF. In DNA form, the CDR3 reads TGCGCCAGCAGCTTGATACCCGCCTCAGGTCACGAGCAGTACTTC. The entire variable domain, with the rest obtained from reference TRBV5-1 and TRBJ2-7, is as follows: KAGVTQTPRYLIKTRGQQVTLSCSPISGHRSVSWYQQTPGQGLQFLFEYFSETQRNKGNFPGRFSGRQFSNSRSEMNVSTLELGDSALYLCASSLIPASGHEQYFGPGTRLTVT.

As regards this clone: Additional DNA sequences in this sample encode the identical CDR3. This chain uses TRBV18 with TRBJ1-2; 11 bases match TRBD1. The junction had 2 bases not matched to a gene; V was cut back by 3 bases and J by 8 bases. This CDR3 spans 13 amino acids. CDR1 KGHSH and CDR2 LQKENI come from the germline V gene. The DNA for the CDR3 is TGTGCCAGCTCACCCGGGACAGGGGGGGGCTACACCTTC. This translates into CASSPGTGGGYTF.

The J gene is TRBJ1-4, the V gene TRBV6-5, with 9 bases lining up with TRBD1. The CDR3 has 15 residues. Trimming removed 6 bases from V and 3 bases from J; junction bases left unmatched: 5. Germline-derived CDR1 and CDR2 are MNHEY and SVGAGI. The CDR3 DNA sequence: TGTGCCAGCAGGCGGGGACAGGGTCCTAATGAAAAACTGTTTTTT. This codes for CASRRGQGPNEKLFF.

This chain links TRBV27 with TRBJ1-5, with 10 bases that match TRBD1. With V trimmed by 4 bases and J by 7 bases, 13 bases remained unmatched. This CDR3 region has 17 residues. CDR1 is MNHEY, CDR2 SMNVEV, per germline (reference sequence). The CDR3 is CASSSDRDRGRGQPQHF. In nucleotides, the CDR3 is TGTGCCAGCAGTTCGGACCGGGACAGGGGCAGAGGGCAGCCCCAGCATTTT.

The chain has TRBV3-1 (or the pseudogene TRBV3-2) and TRBJ1-1, with unresolved D. The CDR3 covers 14 residues. Germline CDR1 and CDR2: LGHDT and YNNKEL (reference sequence). Trimming cost V 1 base and J 7 bases, with 13 bases left between them. As DNA, the CDR3 is TGTGCCAGCAGCCAAGTAGTTTCGTCGGGTGAAGCTTTCTTT. Translated: CASSQVVSSGEAFF.

V usage is TRBV7-9 and J usage is TRBJ1-6; D ambiguous. Germline V gives CDR1 SEHNR, CDR2 FQNEAQ (reference sequence). The CDR3 consists of 16 residues. Trimming stripped 0 bases from V and 10 bases from J, with 16 bases between. The CDR3 sequence is CASSLAPGNLASPLHF. Here the CDR3 DNA reads TGTGCCAGCAGCTTAGCGCCAGGCAACCTGGCGTCACCCCTCCACTTT.

The J gene is TRBJ2-7, the V gene TRBV5-1, with 7 positions matching TRBD2. Germline V CDR1 and CDR2: SGHRS, YFSETQ. V shed 4 bases and J 2 bases; nucleotides not matched to a gene: 9. The length of the CDR3 is 15 residues. CDR3 region: CASSDPGGIPYEQYF. The CDR3 nucleotides read TGCGCCAGCAGCGATCCGGGAGGAATCCCCTACGAGCAGTACTTC.

The chain recombines TRBV7-2 with TRBJ2-3; 13 nucleotides match TRBD2. V shed 4 bases and J 6 bases; nucleotides not matched to a gene: 4. Germline lookup yields CDR1 SGHTA and CDR2 FQGNSA. This CDR3 spans 15 amino acids. The CDR3, as DNA: TGTGCCAGCAGCTCGACTAGCGGGGGGTGGGATACGCAGTATTTT. Its protein product is CASSSTSGGWDTQYF.

The gene calls are TRBV6-5 and TRBJ2-7, with 16 nucleotides matching TRBD2. CDR1 MNHEY and CDR2 SVGAGI come from the germline V gene. V was pared by 4 bases and J by 7 bases, with 7 bases of the junction left unmatched. The CDR3 is made up of 16 amino acids. CDR3 coding DNA: TGTGCCAGCAGTTGGGGACTAGCGGGAGGGCCTAGGGAGCAGTACTTC. Amino acids: CASSWGLAGGPREQYF.

V is TRBV29-1 and J is TRBJ1-2, with 7 bases lining up with TRBD1. Germline CDR1 and CDR2: SQVTM and ANQGSEA. J lost 4 bases, V lost 7 bases, and 6 bases had no gene match. The CDR3 is 12 residues long. The CDR3 here is CSARQGGYGYTF. CDR3 DNA sequence: TGCAGCGCTAGACAGGGCGGCTATGGCTACACCTTC.

The chain has TRBV2 and TRBJ2-7; 12 bases align to TRBD1. The length of the CDR3 is 15 residues. Germline V gene lookup returns CDR1 SNHLY and CDR2 FYNNEI. After removal of 3 bases from V and 2 bases from J, the junction contained 2 bases not matched to a gene. CDR3 region: CASSEGQGAPYEQYF. The CDR3 DNA sequence: TGTGCCAGCAGTGAGGGACAGGGGGCTCCCTACGAGCAGTACTTC.

This clone has more than one count but fewer than ten. The CDR3 protein is CASSHQGEDTEAFF. The CDR3 DNA reads TGTGCCAGCAGCCATCAGGGGGAGGACACTGAAGCTTTCTTT. V gene TRBV4-2 combines with J gene TRBJ1-1, with TRBD1 identical over 7 bases. The V gene's germline CDR1 is LGHNA and CDR2 YNFKEQ. Trimming at V came to 3 bases and at J to 3 bases, leaving 4 bases not matched to a gene. CDR3 size: 14 residues.

This chain connects TRBV6-5 to TRBJ1-5; D unclear. Germline CDR1 reads MNHEY; CDR2 reads SVGAGI. With 6 bases removed from V and 0 bases from J, the gap between germline ends came to 12 bases. CDR3 length equals 15 residues. The CDR3 loop is CASSLLQNSNQPQHF. CDR3 DNA: TGTGCCAGCAGCCTTCTCCAGAATAGCAATCAGCCCCAGCATTTT.

The chain employs TRBV3-1 (or the pseudogene TRBV3-2) and TRBJ2-2; D uncertain. Germline lookup yields CDR1 LGHDT and CDR2 YNNKEL (reference sequence). The length of the CDR3 is 17 residues. Trimming stripped 3 bases from V and 2 bases from J, with 16 bases between. The CDR3: CASSHPVLPPNTGELFF. CDR3 nucleotide sequence: TGTGCCAGCAGCCATCCTGTTCTCCCTCCTAACACCGGGGAGCTGTTTTTT.

The rearrangement links TRBV12-5 to TRBJ2-2; maybe TRBD2 (5 bases). V lost 1 base and J 6 bases, leaving 12 bases between the germline ends. From germline, CDR1 is LGHNT and CDR2 FRNRAP. CDR3 length: 15 residues. The CDR3 region is CASGLGLTEAGELFF. The CDR3 coding sequence is TGTGCTAGTGGTTTGGGACTCACGGAGGCCGGGGAGCTGTTTTTT.

The chain has TRBV5-6 and TRBJ2-3; 7 positions agree with TRBD1. From germline, CDR1 is SGHDT and CDR2 YYEEEE. The CDR3 is 13 residues long. V shed 4 bases, J shed 4 bases, and the junction held 3 bases outside the gene matches. CDR3 loop: CASSRGGSDTQYF. The CDR3 DNA sequence: TGTGCCAGCAGCCGAGGGGGCTCAGATACGCAGTATTTT.

CDR3 coding DNA: TGTGTCAGAAGCGCCGGTCCCAGCGGGAATTACAATGAGCAGTTCTTC. Translated: CVRSAGPSGNYNEQFF. The chain links TRBV7-5 to TRBJ2-1; TRBD2, the table's D call, lacks a check against the DNA. TRBV7-5 is a pseudogene locus. This CDR3 is built from 16 residues.